Listed below are T cell receptor beta chains from one sample, sequenced in a study of shared clonotypes between healthy human individuals. Profiled with immunoSEQ multiplex PCR; TCRdb holds only in-frame clones, not every one. The sample records under 2,500,000 clones, approximately 94% being singletons. The sample taken for sequencing was naive CD4+ T cells sorted from blood. The receptors shown here come from a man aged 18-30 years in good health. Both conserved end residues are part of each CDR3. A D gene is named only where the DNA matches it firmly. Expanded clones get a size class; other rows say once, few or many, or leave the size out.

V gene: TRBV7-2; J gene: TRBJ2-1; clone size: -; D gene: TRBD2; CDR3 protein: CASSFLEAGGNEQFF; CDR3 DNA: TGTGCCAGCAGCTTCCTCGAAGCGGGAGGCAATGAGCAGTTCTTC
V gene: TRBV6-5; J gene: TRBJ1-1; clone size: once; D gene: -; CDR3 protein: CASSYSRGHTEAFF; CDR3 DNA: TGTGCCAGCAGTTACAGCAGGGGCCACACTGAAGCTTTCTTT
V gene: TRBV6-1; J gene: TRBJ2-5; clone size: -; D gene: TRBD1; CDR3 protein: CASSSSFDREQTQYF; CDR3 DNA: TGTGCCAGCAGTAGTTCATTCGACAGGGAGCAGACCCAGTACTTC
V gene: TRBV18; J gene: TRBJ2-2; clone size: once; D gene: TRBD2; CDR3 protein: CASSPPWSGTTGELFF; CDR3 DNA: TGTGCCAGCTCACCACCCTGGAGCGGGACCACCGGGGAGCTGTTTTTT
V gene: TRBV19; J gene: TRBJ2-3; clone size: -; D gene: -; CDR3 protein: CASSLWDPRDTQYF; CDR3 DNA: TGTGCCAGTAGTCTTTGGGACCCCAGAGATACGCAGTATTTT
V gene: TRBV28; J gene: TRBJ1-5; clone size: -; D gene: -; CDR3 protein: CASSLSPRGVVPQHF; CDR3 DNA: TGTGCCAGCAGTTTGTCCCCGCGGGGGGTCGTGCCCCAGCATTTT
V gene: TRBV30; J gene: TRBJ2-5; clone size: -; D gene: -; CDR3 protein: CACGDRGQETQYF; CDR3 DNA: TGTGCCTGCGGGGACCGGGGCCAGGAGACCCAGTACTTC
V gene: TRBV7-2; J gene: TRBJ2-6; clone size: -; D gene: TRBD1; CDR3 protein: CASSLAWTGTGVSGANVLTF; CDR3 DNA: TGTGCCAGCAGCTTAGCGTGGACCGGGACAGGGGTCTCTGGGGCCAACGTCCTGACTTTC
V gene: TRBV28; J gene: TRBJ2-7; clone size: -; D gene: TRBD1; CDR3 protein: CASSFYWDRPRSVYEQYF; CDR3 DNA: TGTGCCAGCAGTTTTTATTGGGACAGGCCCCGCTCTGTTTACGAGCAGTACTTC
V gene: TRBV9; J gene: TRBJ2-3; clone size: once; D gene: -; CDR3 protein: CASSVASPANTDTQYF; CDR3 DNA: TGTGCCAGCAGCGTAGCAAGCCCCGCTAACACAGATACGCAGTATTTT
V gene: TRBV7-9; J gene: TRBJ2-7; clone size: once; D gene: TRBD1; CDR3 protein: CASSLKGALYEQYF; CDR3 DNA: TGTGCCAGCAGCTTAAAGGGGGCTCTCTACGAGCAGTACTTC
V gene: TRBV6-5; J gene: TRBJ2-5; clone size: -; D gene: -; CDR3 protein: CASSYSLPQRQETQYF; CDR3 DNA: TGTGCCAGCAGTTACTCGTTACCACAGCGACAAGAGACCCAGTACTTC
V gene: TRBV11-2; J gene: TRBJ1-3; clone size: -; D gene: TRBD1; CDR3 protein: CASSSGTGPWDTIYF; CDR3 DNA: TGTGCCAGCAGCTCAGGGACAGGTCCGTGGGACACCATATATTTT
V gene: TRBV9; J gene: TRBJ2-7; clone size: -; D gene: -; CDR3 protein: CASSVEQSGHEQYF; CDR3 DNA: TGTGCCAGCAGCGTAGAACAATCTGGGCACGAGCAGTACTTC
V gene: TRBV6-1; J gene: TRBJ1-6; clone size: -; D gene: -; CDR3 protein: CATATSPINSPLHF; CDR3 DNA: TGTGCCACTGCGACATCGCCAATTAATTCACCCCTCCACTTT
V gene: TRBV29-1; J gene: TRBJ1-5; clone size: -; D gene: TRBD1; CDR3 protein: CSPGDRINQPQHF; CDR3 DNA: TGCAGCCCTGGGGACAGGATCAATCAGCCCCAGCATTTT
V gene: TRBV30; J gene: TRBJ1-6; clone size: -; D gene: -; CDR3 protein: CAWRLKGNNSPLHF; CDR3 DNA: TGTGCCTGGAGACTTAAGGGGAATAATTCACCCCTCCACTTT
V gene: TRBV7-7; J gene: TRBJ1-1; clone size: -; D gene: -; CDR3 protein: CASSFKIGRGVETEAFF; CDR3 DNA: TGTGCTAGCAGCTTTAAGATCGGTAGAGGGGTGGAAACTGAAGCTTTCTTT
V gene: TRBV6-6; J gene: TRBJ2-1; clone size: -; D gene: TRBD2; CDR3 protein: CASSTPSGRAYNEQFF; CDR3 DNA: TGTGCCAGCAGTACCCCTAGCGGGAGAGCCTACAATGAGCAGTTCTTC
V gene: TRBV30; J gene: TRBJ2-3; clone size: once; D gene: TRBD1; CDR3 protein: CAWVRTGKFADTQYF; CDR3 DNA: TGTGCCTGGGTCAGGACAGGGAAGTTTGCAGATACGCAGTATTTT
V gene: TRBV18; J gene: TRBJ2-1; clone size: -; D gene: -; CDR3 protein: CASSPPSLLDGNEQFF; CDR3 DNA: TGTGCCAGCTCACCACCGTCCCTCTTAGATGGCAATGAGCAGTTCTTC
V gene: TRBV9; J gene: TRBJ1-2; clone size: -; D gene: -; CDR3 protein: CASSALGGYGYTF; CDR3 DNA: TGTGCCAGCAGCGCCCTCGGGGGCTATGGCTACACCTTC
V gene: TRBV6-1; J gene: TRBJ1-5; clone size: -; D gene: -; CDR3 protein: CASSEAGFGQPQHF; CDR3 DNA: TGTGCCAGCAGTGAAGCAGGGTTTGGTCAGCCCCAGCATTTT
V gene: TRBV10-2; J gene: TRBJ2-7; clone size: -; D gene: -; CDR3 protein: CASSDGAGTYEQYF; CDR3 DNA: TGCGCCAGCAGTGACGGGGCAGGGACCTACGAGCAGTACTTC
V gene: TRBV6-1; J gene: TRBJ2-5; clone size: -; D gene: -; CDR3 protein: CASSGSLIQETQYF; CDR3 DNA: TGTGCCAGCAGTGGATCACTAATCCAAGAGACCCAGTACTTC
V gene: TRBV19; J gene: TRBJ1-2; clone size: -; D gene: -; CDR3 protein: CASSKDRLFLYGYTF; CDR3 DNA: TGTGCCAGTAGTAAGGACCGCTTATTTCTCTATGGCTACACCTTC
V gene: TRBV2; J gene: TRBJ2-7; clone size: -; D gene: TRBD2; CDR3 protein: CASSFRGGLSYEQYF; CDR3 DNA: TGTGCCAGCAGTTTCCGGGGGGGCCTCTCCTACGAGCAGTACTTC
V gene: TRBV5-1; J gene: TRBJ2-7; clone size: -; D gene: -; CDR3 protein: CASSLGPLRGITYEQYF; CDR3 DNA: TGCGCCAGCAGCTTGGGACCGTTGCGGGGCATAACCTACGAGCAGTACTTC
V gene: TRBV18; J gene: TRBJ1-6; clone size: few; D gene: TRBD1; CDR3 protein: CASSPTGGSPLHF; CDR3 DNA: TGTGCCAGCTCACCGACAGGGGGATCACCCCTCCACTTT
V gene: TRBV7-2; J gene: TRBJ2-2; clone size: -; D gene: -; CDR3 protein: CASSFLVGGYTGELFF; CDR3 DNA: TGTGCCAGCAGCTTTTTAGTGGGAGGATACACCGGGGAGCTGTTTTTT
V gene: TRBV7-2; J gene: TRBJ2-7; clone size: -; D gene: TRBD1; CDR3 protein: CASSPGSGTGGEQYF; CDR3 DNA: TGTGCCAGCAGCCCAGGGAGCGGGACAGGGGGCGAGCAGTACTTC